Listed below are T cell receptor beta chains from one sample, sequenced in a study of blood T cell repertoires in COVID-19. Assay: immunoSEQ multiplex PCR; the TCRdb copy retains only in-frame clones and omits some. The sample includes some 70,000 clones, under 85% seen only once; the top ten take approximately 15%. Sample: peripheral blood. These receptors originate from a man between 60 and 70 years old with COVID-19, enrolled during active disease. The CDR3 runs from the conserved cysteine through the conserved F or W. D genes are given only for firm matches. Size is stated for part of the rows, as once, few or many counts, or as a class when the clone is expanded.

cdr3_nt,cdr3_aa,v_call,j_call,d_call,clone_size
TGTGCCTGCCAACGAAGGCTAGCGGGGGAAACAGATACGCAGTATTTT,CACQRRLAGETDTQYF,TRBV30,TRBJ2-3,TRBD2,.
TGCAGCGCCGTAGTATTGTACGAGCAGTACTTC,CSAVVLYEQYF,TRBV29-1,TRBJ2-7,.,.
TGCGCCAGCAGACTAGCGGATGACACCGGGGAGCTGTTTTTT,CASRLADDTGELFF,TRBV5-1,TRBJ2-2,TRBD2,.
TGTGCCAGCAGTCGCGTCGTTCGCGCTGATACCTACAATGAGCAGTTCTTC,CASSRVVRADTYNEQFF,TRBV27,TRBJ2-1,.,.
TGCGCCAGCAGGGACAGCTCTGGGGCCAACGTCCTGACTTTC,CASRDSSGANVLTF,TRBV10-2,TRBJ2-6,.,.
TGTGCCAGCAGCTCCCTCAGCGGGAGTGAGAATGAGCAGTTCTTC,CASSSLSGSENEQFF,TRBV7-9,TRBJ2-1,TRBD2,once
TGTGCCAGCAGCCCCCGGCCAGGGGGAAGGTGCGAGCAGTACTTC,CASSPRPGGRCEQYF,TRBV21-1,TRBJ2-7,.,few
TGTGCCAGCAGTTCGAGTGGGGGGGGCCTCTACAATGAGCAGTTCTTC,CASSSSGGGLYNEQFF,TRBV6-6,TRBJ2-1,.,.
TGTGCCAGCAGTCTGAATCCCAGGGCTGGAAATGGCTACACCTTC,CASSLNPRAGNGYTF,TRBV6-5,TRBJ1-2,.,once
TGTGCCAGCAGTATCAAGGGGCCGAACACTGAAGCTTTCTTT,CASSIKGPNTEAFF,TRBV6-5,TRBJ1-1,.,.
TGCGCCAGCAGTCGAAAGACAGGGGGGCTCTATGGCTACACCTTC,CASSRKTGGLYGYTF,TRBV5-1,TRBJ1-2,TRBD1,.
TGTGCCAGCAGTTACACGGGACAGGGCACAGATACGCAGTATTTT,CASSYTGQGTDTQYF,TRBV6-5,TRBJ2-3,TRBD1,few
TGTGCCAGTAGCTCCGGACGGGACTACAATGAGCAGTTCTTC,CASSSGRDYNEQFF,TRBV19,TRBJ2-1,.,once
TGCGCCAGCAGCTTGGAAGGGACAGGGTGGGCAGATACGCAGTATTTT,CASSLEGTGWADTQYF,TRBV5-1,TRBJ2-3,TRBD1,.
TGTGCCACGGATACAGGGTTATATGATGAAAAACTGTTTTTT,CATDTGLYDEKLFF,TRBV25-1,TRBJ1-4,.,few
TGTGCCAGCAGCTTGCAGGGGCGTGAGACCCAGTACTTC,CASSLQGRETQYF,TRBV11-1,TRBJ2-5,.,.
TGTGCCAGCAGTTTATCCGACACGAACACTGAAGCTTTCTTT,CASSLSDTNTEAFF,TRBV28,TRBJ1-1,.,.
TGTGCCAGCGGGAGGGCGGGAGAGACCCAGTACTTC,CASGRAGETQYF,TRBV12-3/TRBV12-4,TRBJ2-5,TRBD2,few
TGCGCCAGCAGCTTGGGGCGGGAAGAGACCCAGTACTTC,CASSLGREETQYF,TRBV5-1,TRBJ2-5,.,.
TGTGCCAGCAGCGGTAGACAGGGGGAGAGCGGCTATGGCTACACCTTC,CASSGRQGESGYGYTF,TRBV9,TRBJ1-2,TRBD1,.
TGTGCCAGCAGCCCTTACCTGGACTCCTCCTACGAGCAGTACTTC,CASSPYLDSSYEQYF,TRBV7-2,TRBJ2-7,.,few
TGTGCCAGCAGTTACTCGGCGGAGGCCTATGGCTACACCTTC,CASSYSAEAYGYTF,TRBV6-2/TRBV6-3,TRBJ1-2,.,.
TGTGCCAGCAGCCAAGTTCCGGGGGGGTACAATGAGCAGTTCTTC,CASSQVPGGYNEQFF,TRBV3-1/TRBV3-2,TRBJ2-1,TRBD2,.
TGTGCCAGCAGTTCGGGCGGGGGACGCTGGGATGAGCAGTTCTTC,CASSSGGGRWDEQFF,TRBV6-5,TRBJ2-1,TRBD2,once
TGTGCCAGCATCAGGACAGGGCTAAACACTGAAGCTTTCTTT,CASIRTGLNTEAFF,TRBV28,TRBJ1-1,TRBD1,.
TGTGCCAGCAGCTTTGGTGGAGGGCGGGGCAATCAGCCCCAGCATTTT,CASSFGGGRGNQPQHF,TRBV6-6,TRBJ1-5,.,.
TGCGCCAGCAGCCAAGATTGGACACCAAATCAGCCCCAGCATTTT,CASSQDWTPNQPQHF,TRBV4-1,TRBJ1-5,.,few
TGTGCCTGGAGCTCAGGGGTTGAGCAGTACTTC,CAWSSGVEQYF,TRBV30,TRBJ2-7,.,.
TGTGCCACCAGCAGAGCTGGGACAGCTCTCTATGGCTACACCTTC,CATSRAGTALYGYTF,TRBV15,TRBJ1-2,TRBD1,.
TGTGCCAGCAGCTTAGGTCTGCAAGAGACCCAGTACTTC,CASSLGLQETQYF,TRBV7-2,TRBJ2-5,.,.
TGTGCCATCAGTGCATCCCGGGGACAGGGAGATGAAAAACTGTTTTTT,CAISASRGQGDEKLFF,TRBV10-3,TRBJ1-4,TRBD1,.
TGTGCCAGCAGCCCCCTTTTAGGTAGGAGCCAGCCCCAGCATTTT,CASSPLLGRSQPQHF,TRBV6-5,TRBJ1-5,.,.
TGTGCCAGCAGCTACGCGGGAGAGGGCTACGAGCAGTACTTC,CASSYAGEGYEQYF,TRBV7-2,TRBJ2-7,TRBD2,.
TGTGCCAGCAGCTTCTGGGACTCGGGGGAAAAACTGTTTTTT,CASSFWDSGEKLFF,TRBV11-2,TRBJ1-4,.,many
TGTGCCATCAGTGAGGGTGGTAGCGGGAGTTGGCAGTTCTTC,CAISEGGSGSWQFF,TRBV10-3,TRBJ2-1,TRBD2,.
TGTGCCAGCAGCTTAATGGGCGCCGGGGAGCTGTTTTTT,CASSLMGAGELFF,TRBV7-3,TRBJ2-2,.,.
TGCGCCAGCAGCTTGGGAGCGACAGGGACTGAAAAACTGTTTTTT,CASSLGATGTEKLFF,TRBV5-1,TRBJ1-4,TRBD1,.
TGTGCCAGCAGCCACGCTGCCGGGGGGGGCACAGATACGCAGTATTTT,CASSHAAGGGTDTQYF,TRBV7-9,TRBJ2-3,TRBD2,.
TGTGCCAGCAGCGCCGAAAGCGGGAAGGACAATGAGCAGTTCTTC,CASSAESGKDNEQFF,TRBV2,TRBJ2-1,TRBD2,.
TGTGCCAGCAGAATCAGGGGGAATTCACCCCTCCACTTT,CASRIRGNSPLHF,TRBV28,TRBJ1-6,TRBD1,once
TGCGCCAGCAGTCAAACAGTGACCGGGGAGCTGTTTTTT,CASSQTVTGELFF,TRBV4-1,TRBJ2-2,.,.
TGTGCCAGCAGCCCCCTGATAACTAGGATTGAGCAGTTCTTC,CASSPLITRIEQFF,TRBV11-2,TRBJ2-1,.,.
TGTGCCAGCAATAACGGTGCCGGGCCCCAGCATTTT,CASNNGAGPQHF,TRBV9,TRBJ1-5,.,.
TGTGCCAGCAGCTTAGGTGAGGGCGAGCAGTACTTC,CASSLGEGEQYF,TRBV7-6,TRBJ2-7,.,.
TGTGCCAGCTCTCCGTCTAGCAGGGAGGACGAGCAGTACTTC,CASSPSSREDEQYF,TRBV18,TRBJ2-7,.,.
TGTGCCATCAGGACCGGACAGGGCATTTCTGAGCAGTACTTC,CAIRTGQGISEQYF,TRBV10-3,TRBJ2-7,TRBD1,.
TGTGCCAGCAGTTACAGGGGAATAGATTCACCCCTCCACTTT,CASSYRGIDSPLHF,TRBV6-5,TRBJ1-6,.,few
TGTGCCAGCGGAGTAATGAACACTGAAGCTTTCTTT,CASGVMNTEAFF,TRBV5-6,TRBJ1-1,.,.
TGCGCCAGCAGTGTTTCACTAGCGGGTGCAGATACGCAGTATTTT,CASSVSLAGADTQYF,TRBV10-2,TRBJ2-3,TRBD2,.
TGTGCCAGCAGCTTTCTAGCGGGAGGGCCGGGCACAGATACGCAGTATTTT,CASSFLAGGPGTDTQYF,TRBV7-2,TRBJ2-3,TRBD2,.
TGTGCCAGCAGCGGGGGACTAGCTGGCCAAGAGACCCAGTACTTC,CASSGGLAGQETQYF,TRBV9,TRBJ2-5,TRBD2,many
TGTGCCTCATCCAGGAATAGCGGGGGGTTGGATGAGCAGTTCTTC,CASSRNSGGLDEQFF,TRBV24-1,TRBJ2-1,TRBD2,.